Shown below are 9 T cell receptor beta chains from a single sample sequenced in a study of blood T cell repertoires in COVID-19. Generated by immunoSEQ multiplex PCR, the TCRdb table keeps only in-frame clones and is missing some. The sample holds some 73,000 clones; 80% to 90% are singletons and the top ten take around 6.3%. Material for sequencing was peripheral blood. The receptors were gathered from an elderly man with COVID-19, enrolled during active disease.

The V call is TRBV29-1, the J call TRBJ1-5, with TRBD1 matching over 7 bases. The germline V gene has CDR1 SQVTM and CDR2 ANQGSEA. This CDR3 region has 12 residues. J lost 4 bases, V lost 4 bases, and 1 base had no gene match. The chain's CDR3 is CSVGQGNQPQHF. The CDR3 coding sequence is TGCAGCGTTGGACAGGGAAATCAGCCCCAGCATTTT.

This rearrangement joins TRBV6-5 to TRBJ1-6, with D possibly being TRBD1 (5 bases). CDR1 is MNHEY, CDR2 SVGAGI, per germline. The germline V and J ends were trimmed by 5 bases and 10 bases, with 15 bases remaining between them. The CDR3 is 14 amino acids. CDR3 bases: TGTGCCAGCAGTCCCCAGGGTGTGAAATCACCCCTCCACTTT. It specifies CASSPQGVKSPLHF.

In nucleotides, the CDR3 is TGTGCCAGCAGCTTGGACAGGGGGCAAAGTGAAAAACTGTTTTTT. This sequence encodes CASSLDRGQSEKLFF. The rearrangement joins TRBV5-4 to TRBJ1-4, with 9 bases matching TRBD1. CDR1 and CDR2 from the germline V gene are SGHNT and YYREEE (reference sequence). V lost 0 bases and J lost 7; bases outside the gene matches: 4. The CDR3 contains 15 residues.

The V gene is TRBV4-2, the J gene TRBJ1-1, with 9 nucleotides matching TRBD1. This CDR3 has 16 residues. CDR1 is LGHNA, CDR2 YNFKEQ, per germline. The ends lost 2 bases at V and 4 bases at J; junction bases unmatched: 8. The CDR3 DNA reads as TGTGCCAGCAGCCAAAGCACAGGGGGCTTGAGCACTGAAGCTTTCTTT. It translates to CASSQSTGGLSTEAFF.

The chain couples TRBV10-3 to TRBJ2-7, with D tentatively TRBD1 (6 bases). The germline gives CDR1 ENHRY, CDR2 SYGVKD. This CDR3 has 14 amino acids. V was trimmed by 3 bases and J by 2 bases, leaving 11 bases between them. The DNA of the CDR3 is TGTGCCATCAGTGAATTTGGACAGCCCTACGAGCAGTACTTC. Protein: CAISEFGQPYEQYF.

V is TRBV3-1 (or the pseudogene TRBV3-2) and J is TRBJ2-2, with D hard to call. This CDR3 region has 13 residues. CDR1 and CDR2 from the germline V gene are LGHDT and YNNKEL (reference sequence). V gave up 5 bases and J gave up 2 bases, with 6 bases separating them. The CDR3 DNA follows: TGTGCCAGCAGCAACTCAAACACCGGGGAGCTGTTTTTT. Translating it yields CASSNSNTGELFF.

The J gene is TRBJ1-5, the V gene TRBV6-5, with a possible D match to TRBD1 (6 bases). The CDR3 loop spans 14 amino acids. Germline CDR1 MNHEY, CDR2 SVGAGI. V lost 2 bases to trimming and J lost 6 bases, with 11 bases between them. CDR3 protein: CASSYTSGAQPQHF. CDR3 coding DNA: TGTGCCAGCAGTTACACCTCAGGGGCTCAGCCCCAGCATTTT.

This clone has only a few counts. The genes are TRBV7-9 and TRBJ1-2; 9 bases line up with TRBD1. Germline CDR1 reads SEHNR; CDR2 reads FQNEAQ (reference sequence). V lost 4 bases to trimming and J lost 7 bases; unmatched junction nucleotides: 4. The CDR3 sequence is 13 residues long. CDR3 sequence: CASSSQGAGGYTF. The CDR3, as DNA: TGTGCCAGCAGCTCACAGGGGGCCGGTGGCTACACCTTC.

V is TRBV4-3 and J is TRBJ2-3; 9 nucleotides line up with TRBD1. CDR1 and CDR2 (germline): LGHNA, YSLEER. This CDR3 region has 15 residues. V gave up 4 bases and J gave up 3 bases; unmatched junction bases: 5. The CDR3 DNA is TGCGCCAGCAGCCTACAGGGGGCAGAAACAGATACGCAGTATTTT. This encodes CASSLQGAETDTQYF.